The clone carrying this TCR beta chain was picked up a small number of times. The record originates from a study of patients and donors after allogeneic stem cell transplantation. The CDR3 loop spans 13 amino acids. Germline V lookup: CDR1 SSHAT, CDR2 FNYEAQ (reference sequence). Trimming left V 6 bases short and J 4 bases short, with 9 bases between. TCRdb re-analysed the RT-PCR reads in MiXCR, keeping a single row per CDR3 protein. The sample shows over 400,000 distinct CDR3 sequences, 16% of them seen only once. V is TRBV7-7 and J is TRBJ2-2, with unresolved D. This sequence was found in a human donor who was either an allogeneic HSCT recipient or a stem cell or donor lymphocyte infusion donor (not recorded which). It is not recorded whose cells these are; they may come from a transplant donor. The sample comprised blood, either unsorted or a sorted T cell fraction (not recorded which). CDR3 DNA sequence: TGTGCCAGCAGTATGAGAAGCACCGGGGAGCTGTTTTTT. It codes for CASSMRSTGELFF.